The entry below describes one T cell receptor (beta chain). As handled by the study authors: Reference gene primer amplification yielded estimated nucleated cell counts. The protocol was immunoSEQ multiplex PCR, while the TCRdb copy is restricted to in-frame clones and leaves out a portion. D and trimming were read from the DNA, whereas the V and J calls and clone size are those reported in that table. This table holds 200,000 to 300,000 clones, over 70% found once. These data belong to a study of blood T cell repertoires in COVID-19. Whole-study context: Spain, Italy and the United States supplied samples that represented acute and convalescent COVID-19. T cells, B-cell-depleted T cells, or PBMCs provided the cDNA or gDNA that served as material.

CDR3 length equals 15 residues. Trimming took 3 bases from V and 0 from J; bases not matched to a gene: 6. Germline-derived CDR1 and CDR2 are SGHRS and YFSETQ. The sequence came from a human donor in a cohort sampled during active COVID-19. V gene TRBV5-1 combines with J gene TRBJ2-7; 7 bases line up with TRBD2. The sample consisted of peripheral blood. The CDR3 is CASSWGLAASYEQYF. The DNA of the CDR3 is TGCGCCAGCAGCTGGGGCCTAGCGGCCTCCTACGAGCAGTACTTC.